This entry concerns a single T cell receptor (beta chain). Its antigen is not known. This specimen comes from a study of T cell responses to AZD1222 COVID-19 vaccine. Germline V gene lookup returns CDR1 LNHDA and CDR2 SQIVND (reference sequence). CDR3 length equals 14 residues. V shed 3 bases and J shed 4 bases, with 12 bases lying between them. Study-wide results and limits: Donors were largely white British and mainly female; clonal diversity was possibly underestimated. Distributed over spike, vaccine-associated CD4 TCRs predominated at 160-218 and 743-854. Baseline seropositivity occurred in only a handful of AZD1222 recipients.

Clones were sequenced by immunoSEQ multiplex PCR, and TCRdb holds only the in-frame ones, with some missing. Of 180,000 or so clones in the sample, approximately 90% were seen once. The chain employs TRBV19 and TRBJ1-2; D might be TRBD1 (5 bases). The specimen comprised peripheral blood, sampled 28 days after the second AZD1222 dose. The source is an adult who received the AZD1222 COVID-19 vaccine. As DNA, the CDR3 is TGTGCCAGTAGTATCCTTGTAGGGGCCTATGGCTACACCTTC. It translates to CASSILVGAYGYTF.